The 23 T cell receptor beta chains given below trace back to one sample, sequenced in a study of long-term antiretroviral therapy in people with HIV. With survey level as its setting, the immunoSEQ assay was v3.0. Method: immunoSEQ multiplex PCR; TCRdb's copy keeps in-frame clones and lacks some. The repertoire has 20,000 to 30,000 clones, roughly four fifths of them found once; the top ten carry 23%. The material was unsorted PBMCs, obtained 0.4 years after starting antiretroviral therapy. The receptors shown here come from a man aged 50-59 years with HIV.

The genes are TRBV7-6 and TRBJ1-5, with 9 bases identical to TRBD1. Germline V gives CDR1 SGHVS, CDR2 FNYEAQ. This CDR3 is 16 amino acids long. The trim removed 0 bases at V and 7 bases at J, leaving 7 bases unmatched. CDR3 region: CASSLAPGQGIQPQHF. CDR3 nucleotide sequence: TGTGCCAGCAGCTTAGCACCTGGACAGGGGATCCAGCCCCAGCATTTT.

The V gene is TRBV6-5, the J gene TRBJ2-1, with D perhaps matching TRBD1 (7 bases). V was cut by 6 bases and J by 3 bases, with 15 bases left in between. This CDR3 contains 15 residues. Germline CDR1 MNHEY, CDR2 SVGAGI. The CDR3 spells CASSPQGGGYNEQFF. The CDR3 nucleotides read TGTGCCAGCAGCCCTCAGGGGGGAGGCTACAATGAGCAGTTCTTC.

The chain couples TRBV19 to TRBJ1-3, with D possibly matching TRBD1 (6 bases). Trimming left V 5 bases short and J 0 bases short, with 11 bases between. The CDR3 consists of 15 residues. CDR1 and CDR2 (germline): LNHDA, SQIVND (reference sequence). In nucleotides, the CDR3 is TGTGCCAGTAGTTTCGACAGGAGCTCTGGAAACACCATATATTTT. Protein product: CASSFDRSSGNTIYF.

This clone is deemed medium-sized. An end of the junction does not agree with germline; a read error may underlie this. The genes are TRBV27 and TRBJ1-2; no reliable D call. In germline, CDR1 is MNHEY, CDR2 SMNVEV (reference sequence). This CDR3 region has 12 residues. The CDR3 DNA follows: TGTGCCAGCGGTTTCCCCCAAAGGGGCTACACCTTC. Protein: CASGFPQRGYTF.

This clone was observed a few times. This chain joins TRBV30 and TRBJ2-2; no reliable D call. The germline gives CDR1 GTSNPN, CDR2 SVGIG (reference sequence). The CDR3 totals 14 residues. V gave up 2 bases and J gave up 6 bases, with 13 bases separating them. CDR3 DNA sequence: TGTGCCTGGAGTCTACGAGGTCAGGCCGGGGAGCTGTTTTTT. This codes for CAWSLRGQAGELFF.

This rearrangement joins TRBV5-4 to TRBJ1-2; D ambiguous. The V gene lost 3 bases and the J gene lost 4 bases, with 16 bases spanning the gap. Germline CDR1 reads SGHNT; CDR2 reads YYREEE (reference sequence). The CDR3 is 15 amino acids. This chain's CDR3 is CASSSPRDSPYGYTF. CDR3 DNA: TGTGCCAGCAGCTCGCCACGAGATTCGCCCTATGGCTACACCTTC.

The V call is TRBV5-8, the J call TRBJ1-4, with D uncertain. Germline-derived CDR1 and CDR2 are SGHTS and YDEGEE. Trimming pared 5 bases from V and 6 bases from J, leaving 8 bases between. The length of the CDR3 is 12 residues. In DNA form, the CDR3 reads TGTGCCAGCAGTCCTAGAGATGAAAAACTGTTTTTT. It codes for CASSPRDEKLFF.

The gene calls are TRBV4-1 and TRBJ1-4, with TRBD1 identical over 7 bases. The CDR3 is made up of 17 amino acids. Germline V gene sequence: CDR1 MGHRA, CDR2 YSYEKL. The J segment lost 3 bases and the V segment lost 1 base, leaving 8 bases of the junction unmatched. The CDR3: CASSQGASGTANEKLFF. As DNA, the CDR3 is TGCGCCAGCAGCCAAGGGGCGTCCGGGACAGCTAATGAAAAACTGTTTTTT.

J is TRBJ1-2 and V is TRBV30; no clear D. The V and J ends lost 2 bases and 1 base respectively, with 8 bases between them. The CDR3 extends over 13 amino acids. The germline V gene has CDR1 GTSNPN and CDR2 SVGIG (reference sequence). Here the CDR3 reads CAWSHGNNYGYTF. Here the CDR3 DNA reads TGTGCCTGGAGTCACGGGAATAACTATGGCTACACCTTC.

V gene TRBV28 combines with J gene TRBJ1-6; D unresolved. CDR1 MDHEN and CDR2 SYDVKM come from the germline V gene. Trimming removed 4 bases at V and 2 bases at J, with 12 bases between. CDR3 length: 16 amino acids. The CDR3 region is CASSSSEGAYNSPLHF. The CDR3 DNA is TGTGCCAGCAGTTCGAGTGAGGGCGCCTATAATTCACCCCTCCACTTT.

The chain recombines TRBV19 with TRBJ2-2; D unclear. The ends were cut back, 7 bases at V and 1 base at J, with 10 bases in the middle. The CDR3 totals 14 residues. The germline CDR1 and CDR2 sequences are LNHDA and SQIVND (reference sequence). The CDR3 nucleotides read TGTGCCAGTATGGGCAGAGAGAACACCGGGGAGCTGTTTTTT. Translated: CASMGRENTGELFF.

The table lists this clone with a count of one. Here the CDR3 DNA reads TGTGCCACCCTCGACGGCGGGGAGTTAACAGATACGCAGTATTTT. It is translated as CATLDGGELTDTQYF. The V gene is TRBV15, the J gene TRBJ2-3; the D gene is possibly TRBD2 (6 bases). The V end lost 8 bases, the J end lost 3 bases, and 18 bases lay between the germline ends. Germline values: CDR1 LNHNV, CDR2 YYDKDF (reference sequence). The CDR3 runs 15 residues.

The chain has TRBV7-2 and TRBJ2-5, with D perhaps TRBD2 (5 bases). The length of the CDR3 is 13 residues. Germline assignment: CDR1 SGHTA and CDR2 FQGNSA. V was clipped by 5 bases and J by 5 bases, with 12 bases between them. As DNA, the CDR3 is TGTGCCAGCAGCCCCAGTAGAGGGGAGACCCAGTACTTC. Protein product: CASSPSRGETQYF.

This clone showed up just once. The genes are TRBV4-1 and TRBJ1-1, with D possibly TRBD1 on 5 matching bases. Trimming pared 0 bases from V and 7 bases from J, leaving 9 bases between. This CDR3 spans 13 amino acids. Germline V gives CDR1 MGHRA, CDR2 YSYEKL. CDR3 DNA: TGCGCCAGCAGCCAAGATCCTAGGGGTGAAGCTTTCTTT. Translated, it gives CASSQDPRGEAFF.

V usage is TRBV7-3 and J usage is TRBJ2-1, with D unresolved. The ends were cut back, 2 bases at V and 2 bases at J, with 10 bases in the middle. Germline CDR1 SGHTA, CDR2 FQGTGA. CDR3 length equals 15 residues. CDR3 sequence: CASSLSVGTYNEQFF. The CDR3 DNA follows: TGTGCCAGCAGCTTATCGGTGGGGACCTACAATGAGCAGTTCTTC.

The chain couples TRBV7-3 to TRBJ2-7; 7 bases agree with TRBD1. Trimming cost V 3 bases and J 2 bases; bases outside gene matches: 1. From germline, CDR1 is SGHTA and CDR2 FQGTGA. This CDR3 comprises 13 residues. CDR3 protein: CASSFGQAYEQYF. The CDR3 bases are TGTGCCAGCAGCTTCGGACAGGCCTACGAGCAGTACTTC. Full variable domain (rest looked up from reference TRBV7-3 and TRBJ2-7): GAGVSQTPSNKVTEKGKYVELRCDPISGHTALYWYRQSLGQGPEFLIYFQGTGAADDSGLPNDRFFAVRPEGSVSTLKIQRTERGDSAVYLCASSFGQAYEQYFGPGTRLTVT.

This sequence joins TRBV7-9 and TRBJ2-1; 7 bases align to TRBD1. Germline trimming cut 5 bases from V and 5 bases from J; bases unmatched to any gene: 9. CDR1 is SEHNR and CDR2 is FQNEAQ in the germline V gene (reference sequence). The CDR3 covers 15 residues. The CDR3 sequence is CASSNTGAENNEQFF. Here the CDR3 DNA reads TGTGCCAGCAGCAATACAGGGGCGGAGAACAATGAGCAGTTCTTC.

The chain carries TRBV11-2 and TRBJ2-1, with 7 bases matching TRBD2. After removal of 0 bases from V and 10 bases from J, the junction contained 12 bases not matched to a gene. CDR1 and CDR2 (germline): SGHAT, FQNNGV. This CDR3 has 16 residues. DNA for the CDR3: TGTGCCAGCAGCTTAGATCCGGAACGGGAGGATGACGAGCAGTTCTTC. Its translation: CASSLDPEREDDEQFF.

The chain has TRBV19 and TRBJ1-5, with D uncertain. The CDR3 runs to 15 residues. Trimming stripped 5 bases from V and 3 bases from J, with 14 bases between. The germline V gene encodes CDR1 LNHDA and CDR2 SQIVND (reference sequence). CDR3: CASSPAVEYNQPQHF. The CDR3, as DNA: TGTGCCAGTAGTCCTGCGGTGGAGTACAATCAGCCCCAGCATTTT.

V is TRBV25-1 and J is TRBJ2-5, with D maybe TRBD1 (5 bases). This CDR3 region has 15 residues. Germline CDR1 and CDR2: MGHDK and SYGVNS. Between the trimmed V and J ends, which lost 2 bases and 5 bases, there was a span of 15 bases. CDR3: CASSEPRDGLETQYF. The CDR3 bases are TGTGCCAGCAGTGAACCCAGGGATGGTCTGGAGACCCAGTACTTC.

This clone appeared a few times. The chain carries TRBV4-2 and TRBJ1-6; D may be TRBD1 (6 bases). This CDR3 is 17 amino acids long. Trimming left V 4 bases short and J 6 bases short, with 19 bases between. Germline V gene data show CDR1 as LGHNA and CDR2 as YNFKEQ. For the CDR3, the DNA is TGTGCCAGCAGCCTTGGCCTTCGGGACATCCCTAATTCACCCCTCCACTTT. Its translation is CASSLGLRDIPNSPLHF.

The rearrangement joins TRBV2 to TRBJ1-2, with D tentatively TRBD1 (5 bases). The CDR3 is 14 amino acids. Germline CDR1 SNHLY, CDR2 FYNNEI. V was trimmed by 1 base and J by 13 bases, leaving 19 bases between them. CDR3 region: CASSEVDGDYLSTF. The CDR3 nucleotides are TGTGCCAGCAGTGAAGTAGATGGGGACTACTTGTCCACCTTC. Filled out from reference TRBV2 and TRBJ1-2, the complete variable domain reads EPEVTQTPSHQVTQMGQEVILRCVPISNHLYFYWYRQILGQKVEFLVSFYNNEISEKSEIFDDQFSVERPDGSNFTLKIRSTKLEDSAMYFCASSEVDGDYLSTFGSGTRLTVV.

This chain links TRBV27 with TRBJ2-2; the match to TRBD1 covers 8 bases. The germline CDR1 and CDR2 sequences are MNHEY and SMNVEV (reference sequence). After removal of 5 bases from V and 5 bases from J, the junction contained 10 bases not matched to a gene. The CDR3 is 16 residues long. Here the CDR3 DNA reads TGTGCCAGCAGTGGCCTGACAGGGGTCGATACCGGGGAGCTGTTTTTT. It yields the protein CASSGLTGVDTGELFF.